Listed below are T cell receptor beta chains from one sample, sequenced in a study of CD8 T cells in Susac syndrome. TCRdb re-called the immunoSEQ multiplex PCR reads with MiXCR, one entry per CDR3 protein. Here the sample spans approximately 190,000 distinct CDR3 sequences, about 93% being singletons. What was sequenced was CD4+ T cells from PBMCs. Receptors were obtained from a human donor in good health. The conserved cysteine and the conserved F or W are not part of the CDR3 here. D genes are given only for firm matches. Some rows have no size entry. The others give once, few or many, or a class for an expanded clone.

size,J,V,D,CDR3
NA,TRBJ1-5,TRBV4-2,TRBD1,ASSHGTGINQPQH
NA,TRBJ2-1,TRBV5-6,TRBD1,ASRRTGDYNEQF
NA,TRBJ2-1,TRBV7-2,NA,ASSPPTVHNEQF
NA,TRBJ1-1,TRBV9,TRBD1,ASSVGRDRATEAF
once,TRBJ2-7,TRBV7-2,TRBD1,ASSVSSGTGNYEQY
NA,TRBJ2-5,TRBV7-8,TRBD2,ASSFTSGGETQY
NA,TRBJ2-5,TRBV3-1,NA,ASSHDPRRVETQY
few,TRBJ2-7,TRBV12-3/TRBV12-4,NA,ASSLKVYEQY
NA,TRBJ2-5,TRBV5-1,NA,ASGIQETQY
NA,TRBJ2-2,TRBV4-1,NA,ASSHERVRYTGELF
NA,TRBJ1-1,TRBV7-3,NA,ASSLVGGETEAF
NA,TRBJ1-2,TRBV4-2,NA,ASSQDSRVGGYT
NA,TRBJ1-6,TRBV30,NA,AWSVLGRILNSPLH
NA,TRBJ2-1,TRBV10-3,NA,AISESGGAYNEQF
NA,TRBJ2-3,TRBV20-1,NA,SAMVTDTQY
NA,TRBJ2-5,TRBV6-6,TRBD1,ASSYRGRRETQY
NA,TRBJ2-5,TRBV7-2,NA,ASSKRGVQETQY
NA,TRBJ1-2,TRBV2,TRBD1,ASTSGTAQGYT
NA,TRBJ1-1,TRBV20-1,NA,SARAVQGGNTEAF
NA,TRBJ1-6,TRBV27,NA,ASRSMSDSPLH
NA,TRBJ2-3,TRBV20-1,NA,SARAEEVDTDTQY
NA,TRBJ1-5,TRBV23-1,NA,ASRTRRGLSNQPQH
once,TRBJ1-2,TRBV7-2,NA,ASSSQRGSAGYT
NA,TRBJ2-1,TRBV12-3/TRBV12-4,NA,ASSLRETGYNEQF
NA,TRBJ2-4,TRBV6-1,TRBD1,ASTYDRARENIQY
once,TRBJ2-5,TRBV2,NA,ASRFVETQY
NA,TRBJ2-2,TRBV5-1,NA,ASNPMTGELF
NA,TRBJ2-4,TRBV6-6,NA,ASTLVGENIQY
NA,TRBJ1-5,TRBV5-1,NA,ASSLEPGGNQPQH
NA,TRBJ2-1,TRBV7-3,TRBD2,ASSNRLAGYNEQF
NA,TRBJ2-3,TRBV12-3/TRBV12-4,NA,ASTRNRATDTQY
NA,TRBJ2-5,TRBV7-2,TRBD2,ASSSGTSGGLLQTQY